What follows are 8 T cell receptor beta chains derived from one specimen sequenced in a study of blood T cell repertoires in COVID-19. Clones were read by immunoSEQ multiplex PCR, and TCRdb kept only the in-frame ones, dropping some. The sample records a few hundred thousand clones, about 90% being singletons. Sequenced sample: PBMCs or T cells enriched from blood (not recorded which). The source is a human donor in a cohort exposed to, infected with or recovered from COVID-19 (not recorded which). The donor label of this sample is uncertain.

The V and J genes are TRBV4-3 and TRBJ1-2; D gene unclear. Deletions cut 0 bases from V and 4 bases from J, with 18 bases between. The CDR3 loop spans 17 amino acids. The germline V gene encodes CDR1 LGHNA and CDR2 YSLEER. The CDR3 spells CASSQELSFLVPYGYTF. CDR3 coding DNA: TGCGCCAGCAGCCAAGAACTATCGTTCCTAGTCCCCTATGGCTACACCTTC.

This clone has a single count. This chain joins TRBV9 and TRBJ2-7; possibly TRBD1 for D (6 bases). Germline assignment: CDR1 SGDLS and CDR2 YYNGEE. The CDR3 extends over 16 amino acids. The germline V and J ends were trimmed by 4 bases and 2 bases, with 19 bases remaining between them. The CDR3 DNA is TGTGCCAGCAGCCCTCTCGAGGGCCAGGGGACCTACGAGCAGTACTTC. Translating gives CASSPLEGQGTYEQYF.

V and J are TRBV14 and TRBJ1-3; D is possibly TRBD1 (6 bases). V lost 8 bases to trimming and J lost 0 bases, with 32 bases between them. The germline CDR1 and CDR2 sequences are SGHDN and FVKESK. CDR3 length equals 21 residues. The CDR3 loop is CASPPPQRGGRGKGSGNTIYF. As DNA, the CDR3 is TGTGCCAGCCCACCACCACAGAGGGGGGGAAGAGGAAAAGGCTCTGGAAACACCATATATTTT.

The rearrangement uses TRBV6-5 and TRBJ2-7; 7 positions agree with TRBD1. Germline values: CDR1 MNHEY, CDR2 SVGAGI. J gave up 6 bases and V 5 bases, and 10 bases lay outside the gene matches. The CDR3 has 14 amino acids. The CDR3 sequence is CASSPSPTGIEQYF. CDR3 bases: TGTGCCAGCAGTCCAAGTCCGACAGGGATCGAGCAGTACTTC.

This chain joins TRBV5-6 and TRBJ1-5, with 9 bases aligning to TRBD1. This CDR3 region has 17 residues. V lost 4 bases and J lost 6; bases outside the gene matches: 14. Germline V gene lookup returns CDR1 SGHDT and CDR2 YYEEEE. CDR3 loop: CASSKGQGGSVRQPQHF. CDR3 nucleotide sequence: TGTGCCAGCAGCAAGGGACAGGGTGGGTCGGTCCGTCAGCCCCAGCATTTT.

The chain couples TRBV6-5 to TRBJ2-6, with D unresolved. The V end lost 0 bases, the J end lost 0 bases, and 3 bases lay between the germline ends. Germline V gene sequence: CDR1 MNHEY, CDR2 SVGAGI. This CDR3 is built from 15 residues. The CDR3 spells CASSYSSSGANVLTF. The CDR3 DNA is TGTGCCAGCAGTTACTCGAGCTCTGGGGCCAACGTCCTGACTTTC.

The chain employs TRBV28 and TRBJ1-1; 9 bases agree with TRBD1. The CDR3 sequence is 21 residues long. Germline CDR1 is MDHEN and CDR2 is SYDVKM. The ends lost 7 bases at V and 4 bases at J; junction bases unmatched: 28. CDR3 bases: TGTGCCAGCACCCAAAAGTACCCTATACTCCGGGACAGGGCTTTGGGCACTGAAGCTTTCTTT. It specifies CASTQKYPILRDRALGTEAFF. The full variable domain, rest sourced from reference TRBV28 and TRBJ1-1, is DVKVTQSSRYLVKRTGEKVFLECVQDMDHENMFWYRQDPGLGLRLIYFSYDVKMKEKGDIPEGYSVSREKKERFSLILESASTNQTSMYLCASTQKYPILRDRALGTEAFFGQGTRLTVV.

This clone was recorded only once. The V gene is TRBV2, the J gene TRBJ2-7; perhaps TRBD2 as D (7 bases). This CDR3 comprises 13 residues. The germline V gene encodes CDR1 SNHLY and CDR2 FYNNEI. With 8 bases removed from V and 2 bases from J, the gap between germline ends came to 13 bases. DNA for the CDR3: TGTGCCAGCGGGGGGGACACCACCTACGAGCAGTACTTC. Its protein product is CASGGDTTYEQYF.